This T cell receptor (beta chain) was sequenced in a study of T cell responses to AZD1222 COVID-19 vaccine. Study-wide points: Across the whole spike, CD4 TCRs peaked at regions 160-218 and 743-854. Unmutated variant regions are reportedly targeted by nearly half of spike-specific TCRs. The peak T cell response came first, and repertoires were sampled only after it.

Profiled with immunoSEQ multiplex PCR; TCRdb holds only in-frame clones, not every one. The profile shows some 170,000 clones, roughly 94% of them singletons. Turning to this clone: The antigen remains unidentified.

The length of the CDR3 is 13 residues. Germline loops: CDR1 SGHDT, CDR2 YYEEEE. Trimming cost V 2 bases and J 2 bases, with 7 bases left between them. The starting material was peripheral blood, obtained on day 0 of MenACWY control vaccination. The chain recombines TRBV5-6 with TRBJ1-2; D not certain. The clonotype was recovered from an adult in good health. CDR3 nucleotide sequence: TGTGCCAGCAGCTTCCACGGGAACTATGGCTACACCTTC. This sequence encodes CASSFHGNYGYTF.